This TCR beta chain was identified in a study of monozygotic twins with inflammatory bowel disease. Germline V gives CDR1 SGHTA, CDR2 FQGNSA. CDR3 length: 12 residues. TCRdb re-called the 5' RACE reads and gives one entry per CDR3 protein, without DNA. This repertoire includes approximately 200,000 distinct CDR3 sequences. The sequence derives from a human donor with ulcerative colitis or Crohn's disease, or a healthy co-twin of an affected twin (not recorded which). This chain uses TRBV7-2 with TRBJ2-3. The sequenced sample was blood. The CDR3 region is CASSPFTDTQYF.